Shown below are 18 T cell receptor beta chains from a single sample sequenced in a study of cytomegalovirus exposure and HLA in healthy donors. The protocol was immunoSEQ multiplex PCR, while the TCRdb copy is restricted to in-frame clones and leaves out a portion. The sample yields 150,000 to 200,000 clones, 95% to 97% seen once. Sequenced input: PBMCs. Every receptor here comes from a woman under 30 in good health and CMV-seronegative.

This clone was seen once. This rearrangement joins TRBV4-1 to TRBJ1-5; no reliable D call. There are 14 residues in the CDR3. From germline, CDR1 is MGHRA and CDR2 YSYEKL. V dropped 2 bases and J dropped 0 bases, with 5 bases sitting between them. CDR3 sequence (DNA): TGCGCCAGCAGCCAAACGCGTAGCAATCAGCCCCAGCATTTT. This translates into CASSQTRSNQPQHF.

V is TRBV9 and J is TRBJ1-5; D possibly corresponds to TRBD1 (5 bases). There are 14 residues in the CDR3. CDR1 SGDLS and CDR2 YYNGEE come from the germline V gene. Trimming removed 2 bases from V and 5 bases from J, with 11 bases in between. CDR3 protein: CASSVGRTHQPQHF. Here the CDR3 DNA reads TGTGCCAGCAGCGTCGGACGGACACATCAGCCCCAGCATTTT.

The rearrangement links TRBV7-9 to TRBJ2-7; tentative D call: TRBD2 (7 bases). The germline V and J ends were trimmed by 1 base and 5 bases, with 12 bases remaining between them. Germline assignment: CDR1 SEHNR and CDR2 FQNEAQ (reference sequence). The CDR3 spans 14 residues. CDR3 amino acids: CASSLDTGRDEQYF. The CDR3 coding sequence is TGTGCCAGCAGCTTAGATACAGGGAGGGACGAGCAGTACTTC.

The chain has TRBV6-1 and TRBJ2-5, with D possibly matching TRBD2 (7 bases). CDR1 and CDR2 from the germline V gene are MNHNS and SASEGT. The CDR3 runs to 15 residues. V was cut by 5 bases and J by 4 bases, with 17 bases left in between. CDR3 bases: TGTGCCAGCAGTTCCCGGGGGGCCGGGAGAGAGACCCAGTACTTC. Protein sequence: CASSSRGAGRETQYF.

The gene calls are TRBV19 and TRBJ1-2; 8 bases are shared with TRBD1. Germline values: CDR1 LNHDA, CDR2 SQIVND (reference sequence). J was trimmed by 8 bases and V by 10 bases; bases with no gene match: 12. This CDR3 is 13 amino acids long. Here the CDR3 DNA reads TGTGCCACCCTAGCTCCAGGGGGCCGGGGCTACACCTTC. Encoded protein: CATLAPGGRGYTF.

J is TRBJ2-7 and V is TRBV7-9; maybe TRBD2 (5 bases). The CDR3 is 15 residues long. Germline assignment: CDR1 SEHNR and CDR2 FQNEAQ (reference sequence). Trimming took 1 base from V and 4 from J, leaving 14 bases between them. In nucleotides, the CDR3 is TGTGCCAGCAGCTTAGTTACGGGATCGACGTACGAGCAGTACTTC. Translated: CASSLVTGSTYEQYF.

The chain uses TRBV7-9 and TRBJ2-7, with 11 bases fitting TRBD1. J lost 2 bases, V lost 5 bases, and 2 bases had no gene match. The CDR3 has 14 residues. Germline CDR1 reads SEHNR; CDR2 reads FQNEAQ (reference sequence). The CDR3 DNA is TGTGCCAGCAGCCAGGGACAGGGGGCCTACGAGCAGTACTTC. It codes for CASSQGQGAYEQYF. The whole variable domain, remainder taken from reference TRBV7-9 and TRBJ2-7, is DTGVSQNPRHKITKRGQNVTFRCDPISEHNRLYWYRQTLGQGPEFLTYFQNEAQLEKSRLLSDRFSAERPKGSFSTLEIQRTEQGDSAMYLCASSQGQGAYEQYFGPGTRLTVT.

V usage is TRBV6-1 and J usage is TRBJ2-5, with a possible D match to TRBD2 (6 bases). Germline V gene data show CDR1 as MNHNS and CDR2 as SASEGT. This CDR3 contains 13 residues. V was pared by 5 bases and J by 5 bases, with 12 bases between. As DNA, the CDR3 is TGTGCCAGCAGTACTTTTCGGGGGGAGACCCAGTACTTC. Its protein is CASSTFRGETQYF.

The rearrangement uses TRBV2 and TRBJ1-3; D gene unclear. The CDR3 contains 15 residues. Germline-derived CDR1 and CDR2 are SNHLY and FYNNEI. Trimming left V 4 bases short and J 0 bases short, with 10 bases between. Here the CDR3 DNA reads TGTGCCAGCAGTGCTGATACTTACTCTGGAAACACCATATATTTT. This encodes CASSADTYSGNTIYF.

The chain has TRBV6-5 and TRBJ2-3; D perhaps matches TRBD2 (5 bases). Trimming took off 6 bases at V and 2 bases at J, with 12 bases between the two ends. Germline loops: CDR1 MNHEY, CDR2 SVGAGI. CDR3 size: 14 residues. The CDR3 bases are TGTGCCAGCAGGGTAGCGTCCCCCACAGATACGCAGTATTTT. Protein: CASRVASPTDTQYF.

V gene TRBV6-5 combines with J gene TRBJ2-7; D gene ambiguous. The CDR3 totals 11 residues. V was pared by 10 bases and J by 8 bases, with 15 bases between. Germline CDR1 reads MNHEY; CDR2 reads SVGAGI. For the CDR3, the DNA is TGTGCCACTCGACAAGGAATGAAGCAGTACTTC. Translating gives CATRQGMKQYF.

The rearrangement links TRBV19 to TRBJ1-5; the D is unclear. CDR1 and CDR2 from the germline V gene are LNHDA and SQIVND (reference sequence). The V end lost 6 bases, the J end lost 1 base, and 7 bases lay between the germline ends. The CDR3 is 13 residues long. This chain's CDR3 is CASSPASNQPQHF. CDR3 DNA sequence: TGTGCCAGTAGCCCCGCGAGCAATCAGCCCCAGCATTTT.

The chain is built from TRBV12-5 and TRBJ1-5; D uncertain. The germline V and J ends were trimmed by 5 bases and 3 bases, with 8 bases remaining between them. The CDR3 has 13 residues. Germline assignment: CDR1 LGHNT and CDR2 FRNRAP. Written as DNA, the CDR3 is TGTGCTAGTGGTCTACGTGACAATCAGCCCCAGCATTTT. Residues: CASGLRDNQPQHF.

This chain uses TRBV9 with TRBJ2-7, with TRBD2 matching 7 bases. This CDR3 spans 14 amino acids. J was trimmed by 7 bases and V by 1 base; bases with no gene match: 8. Germline CDR1 is SGDLS and CDR2 is YYNGEE. The CDR3 region has the DNA TGTGCCAGCAGCGTAAGGCCCCGCGGGGGAGAGCAGTACTTC. Residues: CASSVRPRGGEQYF.

The table lists this clone with many counts. The gene calls are TRBV7-9 and TRBJ2-2, with TRBD1 matching 9 bases. The V gene's germline CDR1 is SEHNR and CDR2 FQNEAQ (reference sequence). The CDR3 totals 17 residues. V lost 0 bases and J lost 7; bases outside the gene matches: 9. Written as DNA, the CDR3 is TGTGCCAGCAGCTTAGCTCGCGCACAGGGGGCGATCGGGGAGCTGTTTTTT. Amino acids: CASSLARAQGAIGELFF.

The chain couples TRBV6-6 to TRBJ2-1; TRBD1 might be the D (6 bases). The germline CDR1 and CDR2 sequences are MNHNY and SVGAGI (reference sequence). The V and J ends lost 6 bases and 3 bases respectively, with 15 bases between them. The CDR3 runs to 15 residues. The CDR3 nucleotides read TGTGCCAGCAGACAACGGGACACTTTCTACAATGAGCAGTTCTTC. It is translated as CASRQRDTFYNEQFF.

V usage is TRBV10-3 and J usage is TRBJ2-7, with 9 bases identical to TRBD1. Germline V CDR1 and CDR2: ENHRY, SYGVKD. This CDR3 region has 15 residues. V dropped 3 bases and J dropped 6; count of bases not matched to a gene: 9. The CDR3 spells CAISETGTGPLEQYF. Written as DNA, the CDR3 is TGTGCCATCAGTGAAACCGGGACAGGGCCTCTCGAGCAGTACTTC.

The chain joins TRBV6-6 to TRBJ2-1; weak D call: TRBD1 (6 bases). V lost 8 bases to trimming and J lost 5 bases, with 10 bases between them. In germline, CDR1 is MNHNY, CDR2 SVGAGI (reference sequence). CDR3 length: 12 residues. The CDR3 loop reads CASGGLNNEQFF. The CDR3, as DNA: TGTGCCAGCGGGGGCCTCAACAATGAGCAGTTCTTC.